Included here is one TCR beta chain sequence, with context. Its specificity is unknown. One end of the junction does not line up with germline, which may come from a read error. Researchers report isolating at least 6 million PBMCs per sample. This entry is derived from a study of blood T cells in healthy people across ages. The CDR3 has 19 residues. PCR was performed a second time for about 7 to 12 cycles using a sample-barcoded 5' primer and a J-beta primer mix. TCRdb re-derived calls from the 5' RACE reads in MiXCR, one entry per CDR3 protein. The table lists around 940,000 distinct CDR3 sequences, about 51% of them singletons. Study-wide results and limits: It was the long-lived donors that had more naive CD4+ cells and higher diversity than aged donors. Getting older went along with TCR beta diversity per million T cells dropping roughly linearly. Observed TCR beta diversity showed a strong correlation with the percentage of naive T cells as measured by flow cytometry.

The sequencing sample was made of blood. V usage is TRBV12-3 or TRBV12-4 and J usage is TRBJ2-3, with 10 nucleotides matching TRBD2. This sequence originates from a woman in her sixties in good health. The CDR3 is CASGGAALAGVSRTDTQYF. DNA for the CDR3: TGTGCCAGCGGGGGGGCAGCGCTAGCGGGAGTAAGTCGCACCGATACGCAGTATTTT.